These 27 T cell receptor beta chains were all obtained from the same sample, sequenced in a study of beta chain features in type 1 diabetes. The entirety of the isolated RNA underwent reverse transcription, so expressed TCRB transcripts were sequenced. This table comes from immunoSEQ multiplex PCR, and its TCRdb copy is limited to in-frame clones, with some not included. The data contain approximately 200,000 clones, about 10% of them singletons. Sequencing was performed on naive CD4+ T cells from blood. Receptor source: a woman between 18 and 29 years old in good health.

Here the CDR3 DNA reads TGTGCCAGCAGCTACTTCTATAGGGGAGAGACCCAGTACTTC. Its translation is CASSYFYRGETQYF. V is TRBV2 and J is TRBJ2-5; a weak D match, TRBD1 (5 bases). The CDR3 contains 14 residues. From germline, CDR1 is SNHLY and CDR2 FYNNEI. Trimming cost V 6 bases and J 4 bases, with 15 bases left between them.

This clone was seen only a few times. This sequence joins TRBV5-1 and TRBJ2-2; 7 nucleotides match TRBD2. With 2 bases clipped from V and 0 bases from J, the junction kept 4 bases outside the gene matches. Germline V lookup: CDR1 SGHRS, CDR2 YFSETQ. The CDR3 sequence is 16 residues long. The CDR3 spells CASSFGRSPNTGELFF. The CDR3 nucleotides read TGCGCCAGCAGCTTCGGGAGGAGTCCGAACACCGGGGAGCTGTTTTTT. The whole variable domain, remainder taken from reference TRBV5-1 and TRBJ2-2, is KAGVTQTPRYLIKTRGQQVTLSCSPISGHRSVSWYQQTPGQGLQFLFEYFSETQRNKGNFPGRFSGRQFSNSRSEMNVSTLELGDSALYLCASSFGRSPNTGELFFGEGSRLTVL.

Only a few counts were recorded for this clone. This chain joins TRBV28 and TRBJ1-5; D is possibly TRBD1 (5 bases). V shed 6 bases and J shed 5 bases, with 14 bases lying between them. Germline assignment: CDR1 MDHEN and CDR2 SYDVKM. The CDR3 runs to 14 residues. CDR3 bases: TGTGCCAGCAGCTCAGGGCAAGACCATCAGCCCCAGCATTTT. Translation gives CASSSGQDHQPQHF.

In this sample, this clone turned up many times. The J gene is TRBJ2-7, the V gene TRBV11-2; 10 positions match TRBD1. CDR1 and CDR2 from the germline V gene are SGHAT and FQNNGV. The CDR3 loop spans 15 amino acids. Trimming at V came to 6 bases and at J to 3 bases, leaving 8 bases not matched to a gene. CDR3 region: CASRQPGTGDYEQYF. In DNA form, the CDR3 reads TGTGCCAGCAGGCAGCCGGGGACAGGGGACTACGAGCAGTACTTC.

This clone has a handful of counts. The chain employs TRBV5-6 and TRBJ2-5; possibly TRBD1 for D (5 bases). This CDR3 region has 15 residues. In germline, CDR1 is SGHDT, CDR2 YYEEEE. The V end lost 0 bases, the J end lost 0 bases, and 9 bases lay between the germline ends. The CDR3, as DNA: TGTGCCAGCAGCTTGGGACAGCCGTACCAAGAGACCCAGTACTTC. Residues: CASSLGQPYQETQYF.

This clone was counted between two and nine times. The V gene is TRBV7-9, the J gene TRBJ2-1, with D maybe TRBD1 (6 bases). The CDR3 has 15 amino acids. The germline V gene encodes CDR1 SEHNR and CDR2 FQNEAQ (reference sequence). The V end lost 5 bases, the J end lost 5 bases, and 16 bases lay between the germline ends. CDR3: CASSHLAGVDNEQFF. The CDR3 DNA reads TGTGCCAGCAGCCACCTGGCAGGGGTGGACAATGAGCAGTTCTTC.

This clone was observed a single time. A read error may account for a junction end that differs from germline. The chain carries TRBV19 and TRBJ1-2, with TRBD1 matching over 9 bases. Germline V gene sequence: CDR1 LNHDA, CDR2 SQIVND (reference sequence). The CDR3 contains 12 residues. For the CDR3, the DNA is TGTGCCAGTAGCTCCCGGACAGGGGTCTCCGCCTTC. Translation: CASSSRTGVSAF.

For the CDR3, the DNA is TGTGCCAGTAGCGCCATCGCCCTAGTCGCCGGGGAGCTGTTTTTT. Translation gives CASSAIALVAGELFF. The chain couples TRBV19 to TRBJ2-2; D is unresolved. Germline CDR1 is LNHDA and CDR2 is SQIVND (reference sequence). The V end lost 6 bases, the J end lost 6 bases, and 17 bases lay between the germline ends. This CDR3 region has 15 residues.

The chain uses TRBV30 and TRBJ2-1; 9 nucleotides align to TRBD2. Unmatched junction bases numbered 8, after V lost 2 bases and J lost 0 bases. Germline values: CDR1 GTSNPN, CDR2 SVGIG (reference sequence). The CDR3 is 17 residues long. This CDR3 reads CAWSSGRGGFSYNEQFF. The CDR3 bases are TGTGCCTGGAGTTCCGGGCGGGGGGGCTTCTCCTACAATGAGCAGTTCTTC.

This chain uses TRBV6-1 with TRBJ1-2; D is ambiguous. The V and J ends lost 2 bases and 8 bases respectively, with 21 bases between them. The germline gives CDR1 MNHNS, CDR2 SASEGT. This CDR3 comprises 16 residues. DNA of the CDR3: TGTGCCAGCAGTGAAAGGCTTTCCGTTGGAGGCGGGGGCTACACCTTC. Protein: CASSERLSVGGGGYTF.

This sequence joins TRBV18 and TRBJ2-3; 8 bases map to TRBD1. With 8 bases clipped from V and 4 bases from J, the junction kept 8 bases outside the gene matches. Germline values: CDR1 KGHSH, CDR2 LQKENI. CDR3 length: 14 residues. The CDR3 sequence: CASGKTGAPDTQYF. CDR3 in DNA: TGTGCCAGCGGGAAGACAGGGGCGCCAGATACGCAGTATTTT.

V gene TRBV9 combines with J gene TRBJ2-7, with D perhaps TRBD2 (5 bases). From germline, CDR1 is SGDLS and CDR2 YYNGEE. The CDR3 runs 13 residues. Deletions cut 4 bases from V and 7 bases from J, with 15 bases between. CDR3 in amino acids: CASSPAPGKEQYF. The CDR3, as DNA: TGTGCCAGCAGCCCGGCCCCGGGGAAAGAGCAGTACTTC.

The chain joins TRBV6-6 to TRBJ2-7; D not resolved. CDR1 and CDR2 from the germline V gene are MNHNY and SVGAGI (reference sequence). The CDR3 sequence is 12 residues long. V lost 5 bases to trimming and J lost 0 bases, with 5 bases between them. The CDR3 is CASSPSSYEQYF. CDR3 nucleotides: TGTGCCAGCAGTCCGTCCTCCTACGAGCAGTACTTC.

The chain uses TRBV5-1 and TRBJ1-1, with D tentatively TRBD1 (5 bases). V lost 0 bases and J lost 1, with 13 bases in between. Germline CDR1 reads SGHRS; CDR2 reads YFSETQ. CDR3 length: 16 amino acids. The CDR3: CASSLGATAPNTEAFF. CDR3 coding DNA: TGCGCCAGCAGCTTGGGCGCGACAGCGCCGAACACTGAAGCTTTCTTT.

The chain carries TRBV20-1 and TRBJ1-1; no definite D call. CDR3 length: 10 residues. The V and J ends lost 7 bases and 4 bases respectively, with 7 bases between them. The germline gives CDR1 DFQATT, CDR2 SNEGSKA (reference sequence). The CDR3 region has the DNA TGCAGTGTCCGGGGCACTGAAGCTTTCTTT. Amino acid sequence: CSVRGTEAFF.

J is TRBJ1-2 and V is TRBV30; no clear D. CDR1 GTSNPN and CDR2 SVGIG come from the germline V gene (reference sequence). V lost 0 bases and J 4 bases, leaving 6 bases between the germline ends. This CDR3 has 12 residues. The DNA for the CDR3 is TGTGCCTGGAGTGTACTGTTCTATGGCTACACCTTC. Its protein is CAWSVLFYGYTF.

This chain joins TRBV18 and TRBJ2-5, with D tentatively TRBD1 (6 bases). This CDR3 comprises 13 residues. The V gene's germline CDR1 is KGHSH and CDR2 LQKENI. V was cut by 3 bases and J by 4 bases, with 9 bases left in between. The chain's CDR3 is CASSPQGRETQYF. CDR3 nucleotide sequence: TGTGCCAGCTCACCGCAGGGGCGAGAGACCCAGTACTTC.

The V call is TRBV29-1, the J call TRBJ1-2; TRBD1 might be the D (5 bases). Germline lookup yields CDR1 SQVTM and CDR2 ANQGSEA. This CDR3 is 14 amino acids long. V lost 8 bases and J lost 0, with 16 bases in between. CDR3 amino acids: CSTLGPSANYGYTF. CDR3 DNA: TGCAGCACGCTGGGGCCGTCAGCTAACTATGGCTACACCTTC.

A remark on this clone: Other DNA sequences from this sample encode an identical CDR3 as well. The CDR3 sequence is CASSSGLAGNTGELFF. CDR3 bases: TGCGCCAGCAGCAGCGGACTAGCGGGGAACACCGGGGAGCTGTTTTTT. The chain joins TRBV5-1 to TRBJ2-2; 11 bases match TRBD2. Germline-derived CDR1 and CDR2 are SGHRS and YFSETQ. The CDR3 runs to 16 residues. The V segment lost 4 bases and the J segment 1 base; nucleotides outside the gene matches: 3.

This chain joins TRBV11-2 and TRBJ2-5; 7 bases match TRBD1. Germline V gene data show CDR1 as SGHAT and CDR2 as FQNNGV. Losses at the gene ends were 3 bases for V and 3 bases for J; bases not matched to a gene: 4. The CDR3 length is 14 residues. The CDR3 sequence is CASSLEGGKETQYF. The CDR3 coding sequence is TGTGCCAGCAGCTTGGAAGGGGGCAAAGAGACCCAGTACTTC.

The chain employs TRBV29-1 and TRBJ1-1, with 7 bases fitting TRBD1. Germline values: CDR1 SQVTM, CDR2 ANQGSEA. CDR3 length equals 12 residues. Unmatched junction bases numbered 7, after V lost 6 bases and J lost 6 bases. The CDR3 loop reads CSVITGAAEAFF. The CDR3 DNA reads TGCAGCGTCATAACAGGGGCCGCTGAAGCTTTCTTT.

V gene TRBV14 combines with J gene TRBJ2-7; D not certain. The V gene lost 1 base and the J gene lost 4 bases, with 14 bases spanning the gap. Germline V lookup: CDR1 SGHDN, CDR2 FVKESK. The CDR3 is made up of 15 amino acids. CDR3 amino acids: CASSQGLARRYEQYF. As DNA, the CDR3 is TGTGCCAGCAGCCAAGGGTTGGCCAGGCGTTACGAGCAGTACTTC.

This clone was seen just once. The V gene is TRBV9, the J gene TRBJ1-1; TRBD1 matches at 7 bases. The CDR3 extends over 15 amino acids. The trim removed 0 bases at V and 1 base at J, leaving 3 bases unmatched. The germline gives CDR1 SGDLS, CDR2 YYNGEE. The CDR3 reads CASSVGQGENTEAFF. CDR3 bases: TGTGCCAGCAGCGTAGGGCAGGGGGAGAACACTGAAGCTTTCTTT.

This chain links TRBV28 with TRBJ2-1, with TRBD2 matching 13 bases. Germline V gene lookup returns CDR1 MDHEN and CDR2 SYDVKM. V gave up 4 bases and J gave up 8 bases; unmatched junction bases: 8. CDR3 length equals 16 residues. CDR3 amino acids: CASSSSGTSGMDEQFF. The CDR3 DNA sequence: TGTGCCAGCAGTTCGAGCGGGACTAGCGGGATGGATGAGCAGTTCTTC.

This clone was observed a handful of times. The rearrangement links TRBV5-1 to TRBJ2-3, with D perhaps matching TRBD2 (5 bases). CDR1 and CDR2 (germline): SGHRS, YFSETQ. The CDR3 is 14 amino acids. V dropped 5 bases and J dropped 4 bases, with 14 bases sitting between them. Here the CDR3 DNA reads TGCGCCAGCAGACTAGTAGGATCGGCAGATACGCAGTATTTT. This codes for CASRLVGSADTQYF.

This clone was found a few times. The V gene is TRBV27, the J gene TRBJ1-3, with D tentatively TRBD1 (5 bases). The germline V gene encodes CDR1 MNHEY and CDR2 SMNVEV (reference sequence). V lost 9 bases and J 0 bases, leaving 12 bases between the germline ends. The CDR3 consists of 14 residues. Here the CDR3 reads CASSGLPSGNTIYF. As DNA, the CDR3 is TGTGCCAGTTCAGGGCTTCCCTCTGGAAACACCATATATTTT.

This clone has just a few counts. V gene TRBV29-1 combines with J gene TRBJ2-4, with a weak D call TRBD2 (5 bases). CDR1 is SQVTM and CDR2 is ANQGSEA in the germline V gene. V gave up 7 bases and J gave up 7 bases, with 11 bases separating them. This CDR3 is 11 amino acids long. Here the CDR3 DNA reads TGCAGCGGGGTAACGGGGAACATTCAGTACTTC. Its protein is CSGVTGNIQYF.